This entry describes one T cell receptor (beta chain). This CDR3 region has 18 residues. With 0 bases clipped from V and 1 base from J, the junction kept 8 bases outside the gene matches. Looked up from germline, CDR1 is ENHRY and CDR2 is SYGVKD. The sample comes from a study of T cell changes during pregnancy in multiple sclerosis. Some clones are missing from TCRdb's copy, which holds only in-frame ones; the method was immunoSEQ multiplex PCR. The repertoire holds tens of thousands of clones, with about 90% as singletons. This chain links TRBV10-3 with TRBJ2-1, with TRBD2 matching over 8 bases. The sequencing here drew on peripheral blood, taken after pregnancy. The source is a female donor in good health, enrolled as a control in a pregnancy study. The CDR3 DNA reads TGTGCCATCAGTGAGTCGAATGCGGGGGGCTCGTCCTACAATGAGCAGTTCTTC. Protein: CAISESNAGGSSYNEQFF.